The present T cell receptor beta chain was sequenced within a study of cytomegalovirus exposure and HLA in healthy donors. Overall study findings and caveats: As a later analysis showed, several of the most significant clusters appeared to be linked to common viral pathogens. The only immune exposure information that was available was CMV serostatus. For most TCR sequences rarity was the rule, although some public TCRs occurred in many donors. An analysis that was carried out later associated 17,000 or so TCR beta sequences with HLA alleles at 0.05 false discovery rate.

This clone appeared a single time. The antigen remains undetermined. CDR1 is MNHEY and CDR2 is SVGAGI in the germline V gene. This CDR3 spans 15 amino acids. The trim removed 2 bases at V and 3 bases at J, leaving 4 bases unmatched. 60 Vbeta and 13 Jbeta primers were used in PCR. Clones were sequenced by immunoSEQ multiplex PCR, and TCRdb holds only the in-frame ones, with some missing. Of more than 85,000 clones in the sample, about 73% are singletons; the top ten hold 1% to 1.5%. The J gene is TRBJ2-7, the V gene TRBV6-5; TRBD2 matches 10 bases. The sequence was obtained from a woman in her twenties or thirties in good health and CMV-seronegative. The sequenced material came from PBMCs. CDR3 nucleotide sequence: TGTGCCAGCAGTTACGGAGCGGGAGGGGTCTACGAGCAGTACTTC. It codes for CASSYGAGGVYEQYF.